This TCR beta chain was found in a study of Graves' ophthalmopathy and Graves' hyperthyroidism. Study-level results: Also, most clonotypes expanded in the thyroid above 0.001 frequency appeared in blood.

The PBMCs originated from around 11 ml of fresh peripheral blood. Amplified TCR beta CDR3 regions were obtained using RNA transcripts as template. The workflow started with a first-round RT-PCR run with HTBI primers and then moved on to a second-round multiplex PCR. TCRdb re-analysed the multiplex PCR reads in MiXCR, keeping a single row per CDR3 protein. The sample contains almost 750,000 distinct CDR3 sequences, about 44% of which appear only once. This clonotype was detected ten times or more. Its antigen is unknown. The origin of this receptor is an adult man with Graves' ophthalmopathy. Sequenced sample: peripheral blood.

This chain's CDR3 is CAISDGTANTGELFF. The DNA for the CDR3 is TGTGCCATCAGTGATGGAACAGCGAACACCGGGGAGCTGTTTTTT. The rearrangement joins TRBV10-3 to TRBJ2-2; no firm D call. This CDR3 comprises 15 residues. Per the germline V gene, CDR1 is ENHRY and CDR2 is SYGVKD. V was clipped by 3 bases and J by 0 bases, with 8 bases between them.